This record looks at one TCR beta chain sequence and its context. CDR3 length: 14 amino acids. V was cut by 3 bases and J by 0 bases, with 9 bases left in between. Germline CDR1 is LNHDA and CDR2 is SQIVND (reference sequence). The repertoire was sequenced with immunoSEQ multiplex PCR; TCRdb's copy has only in-frame clones and lacks some. The sample records 150,000 to 200,000 clones, roughly 93% being singletons. The source of the sample is a study of blood T cell repertoires in COVID-19. Study context: The United States, Italy and Spain were the sources of the acute and convalescent COVID-19 samples. In each case, the material was cDNA or gDNA derived from T cells, B-cell-depleted T cells, or PBMCs.

Sequenced: peripheral blood. This clonotype was obtained from a man aged 18 to 29 with COVID-19, enrolled during active disease. The rearrangement joins TRBV19 to TRBJ2-7; D is perhaps TRBD1 (6 bases). The CDR3 sequence: CASSMGTPSYEQYF. CDR3 coding DNA: TGTGCCAGTAGTATGGGGACACCCTCCTACGAGCAGTACTTC. Based on the CDR3 plus reference TRBV19 and TRBJ2-7, the full variable domain is DGGITQSPKYLFRKEGQNVTLSCEQNLNHDAMYWYRQDPGQGLRLIYYSQIVNDFQKGDIAEGYSVSREKKESFPLTVTSAQKNPTAFYLCASSMGTPSYEQYFGPGTRLTVT.